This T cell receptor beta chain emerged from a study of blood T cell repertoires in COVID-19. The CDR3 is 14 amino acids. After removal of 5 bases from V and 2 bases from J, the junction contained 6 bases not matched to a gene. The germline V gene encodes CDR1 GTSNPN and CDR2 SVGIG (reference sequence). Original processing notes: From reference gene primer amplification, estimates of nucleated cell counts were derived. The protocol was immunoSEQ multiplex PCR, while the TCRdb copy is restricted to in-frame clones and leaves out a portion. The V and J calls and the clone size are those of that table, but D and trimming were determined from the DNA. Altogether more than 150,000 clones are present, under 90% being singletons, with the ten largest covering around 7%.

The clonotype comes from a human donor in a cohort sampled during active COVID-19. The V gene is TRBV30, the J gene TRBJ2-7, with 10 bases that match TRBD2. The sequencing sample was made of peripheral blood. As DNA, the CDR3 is TGTGCCTGGTCTAGCGGGGGTGTTACCTACGAGCAGTACTTC. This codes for CAWSSGGVTYEQYF.